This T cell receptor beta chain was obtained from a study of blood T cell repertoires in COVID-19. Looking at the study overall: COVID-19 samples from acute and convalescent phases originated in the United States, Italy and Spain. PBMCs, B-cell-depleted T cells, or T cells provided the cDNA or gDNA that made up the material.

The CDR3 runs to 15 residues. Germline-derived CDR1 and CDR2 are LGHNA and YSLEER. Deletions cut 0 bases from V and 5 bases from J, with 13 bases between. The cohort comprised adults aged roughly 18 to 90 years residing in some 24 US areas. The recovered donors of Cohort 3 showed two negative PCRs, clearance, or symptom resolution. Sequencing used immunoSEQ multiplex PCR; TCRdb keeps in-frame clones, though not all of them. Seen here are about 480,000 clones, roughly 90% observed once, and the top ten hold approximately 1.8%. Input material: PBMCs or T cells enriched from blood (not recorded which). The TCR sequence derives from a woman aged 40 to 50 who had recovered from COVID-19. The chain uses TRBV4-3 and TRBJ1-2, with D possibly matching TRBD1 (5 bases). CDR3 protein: CASSQDLRGKYGYTF. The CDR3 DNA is TGCGCCAGCAGCCAAGATCTACGGGGGAAATATGGCTACACCTTC.